This T cell receptor (beta chain) is drawn from a study of T-cell reconstitution after alpha-beta-depleted transplantation in children. J gave up 1 base and V 3 bases, and 6 bases lay outside the gene matches. CDR1 and CDR2 (germline): DFQATT, SNEGSKA (reference sequence). The CDR3 loop spans 14 amino acids. The table lists this clonotype with many counts. TCRbeta library preparation incorporated unique molecular identifiers. TCRdb reprocessed the PCR reads with MiXCR, giving one entry per CDR3 protein. The repertoire has about 400,000 distinct CDR3 sequences, approximately 20% of them found once; the top ten carry around 3.9%.

The TCR was taken from a human donor who donated a stem cell graft to a child with acute myeloid leukemia. The chain employs TRBV20-1 and TRBJ2-7, with TRBD1 matching over 7 bases. The sequencing here drew on PBMCs from the stem cell graft donor, taken from the stem cell graft. The CDR3 DNA is TGCAGTGCTAGGGGGGACAGCCCTTCCTACGAGCAGTACTTC. This gives the protein CSARGDSPSYEQYF.